The rows below give T cell receptor beta chains drawn from one sample of a study of CD8+ T cells in alopecia areata. Generated by immunoSEQ multiplex PCR, the TCRdb table keeps only in-frame clones and is missing some. The sample has roughly 150,000 clones, approximately 50% seen once. The sample comprised CD4+ T cells sorted from blood. These receptors came from a human donor with alopecia areata. Each CDR3 is given with its conserved first and last residue. Each record gives: CDR3 protein, CDR3 DNA, clone size, V gene, CDR3 length, J gene, D gene. A D gene is named only where the DNA matches it firmly. Clone size is given for some rows only: seen once, a few or many times, or a class if the clone is expanded.

CDR3aa: CASSPLVSSYNEQFF
CDR3nt: TGTGCCAGCAGTCCCTTGGTTAGCTCCTACAATGAGCAGTTCTTC
abundance: NA
v_gene: TRBV6-5
len: 15
j_gene: TRBJ2-1
d_gene: NA

CDR3aa: CASSSLASGEQYF
CDR3nt: TGTGCCAGCAGTTCACTAGCGTCCGGGGAGCAGTACTTC
abundance: NA
v_gene: TRBV28
len: 13
j_gene: TRBJ2-7
d_gene: TRBD2

CDR3aa: CSVDPTSTDTQYF
CDR3nt: TGCAGCGTTGATCCTACGAGCACAGATACGCAGTATTTT
abundance: few
v_gene: TRBV29-1
len: 13
j_gene: TRBJ2-3
d_gene: NA

CDR3aa: CSGQGVTEAFF
CDR3nt: TGCAGCGGACAGGGGGTCACTGAAGCTTTCTTT
abundance: NA
v_gene: TRBV29-1
len: 11
j_gene: TRBJ1-1
d_gene: TRBD1

CDR3aa: CASRLPRGTQYF
CDR3nt: TGTGCCAGCAGACTCCCGCGGGGGACGCAGTATTTT
abundance: NA
v_gene: TRBV6-5
len: 12
j_gene: TRBJ2-3
d_gene: TRBD2

CDR3aa: CASSLEQGEAQYF
CDR3nt: TGTGCCAGCAGCTTGGAGCAGGGCGAGGCGCAGTATTTT
abundance: few
v_gene: TRBV5-6
len: 13
j_gene: TRBJ2-3
d_gene: NA

CDR3aa: CSVRDSIYEQYF
CDR3nt: TGCAGCGTCCGGGACTCGATCTACGAGCAGTACTTC
abundance: few
v_gene: TRBV29-1
len: 12
j_gene: TRBJ2-7
d_gene: NA

CDR3aa: CASSQDASDSYYGYTF
CDR3nt: TGTGCCAGCAGCCAAGATGCGTCGGACTCGTACTATGGCTACACCTTC
abundance: few
v_gene: TRBV4-2
len: 16
j_gene: TRBJ1-2
d_gene: NA

CDR3aa: CASRNGGRGEAFF
CDR3nt: TGTGCCAGCAGAAACGGGGGCAGGGGGGAAGCTTTCTTT
abundance: NA
v_gene: TRBV6-5
len: 13
j_gene: TRBJ1-1
d_gene: TRBD1

CDR3aa: CASSPVSRTDQETQYF
CDR3nt: TGTGCCAGCAGCCCTGTGTCCCGGACAGACCAAGAGACCCAGTACTTC
abundance: few
v_gene: TRBV7-9
len: 16
j_gene: TRBJ2-5
d_gene: NA

CDR3aa: CASSGANEQYF
CDR3nt: TGTGCCAGCAGTGGAGCGAACGAGCAGTACTTC
abundance: NA
v_gene: TRBV2
len: 11
j_gene: TRBJ2-7
d_gene: NA

CDR3aa: CASSSGGLNEQFF
CDR3nt: TGCGCCAGCAGCTCGGGGGGGCTTAATGAGCAGTTCTTC
abundance: NA
v_gene: TRBV5-1
len: 13
j_gene: TRBJ2-1
d_gene: TRBD2

CDR3aa: CSVETGSNEKLFF
CDR3nt: TGCAGCGTTGAGACAGGCTCAAATGAAAAACTGTTTTTT
abundance: once
v_gene: TRBV29-1
len: 13
j_gene: TRBJ1-4
d_gene: NA

CDR3aa: CATSRPYYEQYF
CDR3nt: TGTGCCACCAGCAGACCCTACTACGAGCAGTACTTC
abundance: NA
v_gene: TRBV15
len: 12
j_gene: TRBJ2-7
d_gene: NA

CDR3aa: CASSFRASGRAYEQYF
CDR3nt: TGTGCCAGCAGCTTTAGGGCTAGCGGGAGGGCCTACGAGCAGTACTTC
abundance: once
v_gene: TRBV7-2
len: 16
j_gene: TRBJ2-7
d_gene: TRBD2

CDR3aa: CASPRGTGGTGELFF
CDR3nt: TGTGCCTCTCCCCGGGGGACAGGAGGAACCGGGGAGCTGTTTTTT
abundance: NA
v_gene: TRBV30
len: 15
j_gene: TRBJ2-2
d_gene: TRBD1

CDR3aa: CASSRTGSLYEQYF
CDR3nt: TGTGCCAGTAGTCGGACAGGGTCCCTCTACGAGCAGTACTTC
abundance: NA
v_gene: TRBV19
len: 14
j_gene: TRBJ2-7
d_gene: TRBD1

CDR3aa: CASSFRFGARAQETQYF
CDR3nt: TGTGCCAGCAGCTTTAGGTTTGGGGCGAGGGCCCAAGAGACCCAGTACTTC
abundance: NA
v_gene: TRBV5-6
len: 17
j_gene: TRBJ2-5
d_gene: NA

CDR3aa: CSVDGQTYQETQYF
CDR3nt: TGCAGCGTTGATGGACAGACGTACCAAGAGACCCAGTACTTC
abundance: NA
v_gene: TRBV29-1
len: 14
j_gene: TRBJ2-5
d_gene: NA

CDR3aa: CASTIYNEQFF
CDR3nt: TGTGCCAGCACCATATACAATGAGCAGTTCTTC
abundance: few
v_gene: TRBV2
len: 11
j_gene: TRBJ2-1
d_gene: NA

CDR3aa: CSVGPNHYNEQFF
CDR3nt: TGCAGCGTTGGCCCCAACCACTACAATGAGCAGTTCTTC
abundance: NA
v_gene: TRBV29-1
len: 13
j_gene: TRBJ2-1
d_gene: NA

CDR3aa: CSVEGRQAMNTEAFF
CDR3nt: TGCAGCGTTGAAGGTAGACAGGCTATGAACACTGAAGCTTTCTTT
abundance: NA
v_gene: TRBV29-1
len: 15
j_gene: TRBJ1-1
d_gene: NA

CDR3aa: CASSLEYEQYF
CDR3nt: TGTGCCAGCAGCTTGGAGTACGAGCAGTACTTC
abundance: once
v_gene: TRBV5-4
len: 11
j_gene: TRBJ2-7
d_gene: NA

CDR3aa: CASSLWANPDTQYF
CDR3nt: TGTGCCAGCAGCCTTTGGGCCAATCCAGATACGCAGTATTTT
abundance: NA
v_gene: TRBV7-9
len: 14
j_gene: TRBJ2-3
d_gene: NA

CDR3aa: CSVDIRGMNTGELFF
CDR3nt: TGCAGCGTTGATATTAGGGGGATGAACACCGGGGAGCTGTTTTTT
abundance: few
v_gene: TRBV29-1
len: 15
j_gene: TRBJ2-2
d_gene: NA

CDR3aa: CASSVQPNNEQFF
CDR3nt: TGTGCCAGCAGCGTACAACCCAACAATGAGCAGTTCTTC
abundance: NA
v_gene: TRBV9
len: 13
j_gene: TRBJ2-1
d_gene: NA

CDR3aa: CASSTTRGSTDTQYF
CDR3nt: TGTGCCAGCAGCACAACTAGAGGGAGCACAGATACGCAGTATTTT
abundance: NA
v_gene: TRBV9
len: 15
j_gene: TRBJ2-3
d_gene: NA

CDR3aa: CASSAPGTGVTEAFF
CDR3nt: TGTGCCAGCAGCGCGCCCGGGACAGGGGTAACTGAAGCTTTCTTT
abundance: NA
v_gene: TRBV7-9
len: 15
j_gene: TRBJ1-1
d_gene: TRBD1

CDR3aa: CASLVAGGSGELFF
CDR3nt: TGTGCCAGCCTCGTAGCGGGAGGGTCCGGGGAGCTGTTTTTT
abundance: NA
v_gene: TRBV6-5
len: 14
j_gene: TRBJ2-2
d_gene: TRBD2

CDR3aa: CASSEVSYEQYF
CDR3nt: TGTGCCAGCAGTGAAGTTAGCTACGAGCAGTACTTC
abundance: NA
v_gene: TRBV2
len: 12
j_gene: TRBJ2-7
d_gene: NA

CDR3aa: CASREGWATDTQYF
CDR3nt: TGTGCCAGCAGGGAGGGCTGGGCCACAGATACGCAGTATTTT
abundance: NA
v_gene: TRBV2
len: 14
j_gene: TRBJ2-3
d_gene: NA

CDR3aa: CSAYKGTGPFEQYF
CDR3nt: TGCAGCGCCTATAAGGGGACAGGGCCATTCGAGCAGTACTTC
abundance: NA
v_gene: TRBV29-1
len: 14
j_gene: TRBJ2-7
d_gene: TRBD1

CDR3aa: CAWSAKGLTERPYKQYF
CDR3nt: TGTGCCTGGAGCGCAAAGGGGCTAACAGAACGTCCCTACAAGCAGTACTTC
abundance: NA
v_gene: TRBV30
len: 17
j_gene: TRBJ2-7
d_gene: NA

CDR3aa: CASSVDRVVVEQYF
CDR3nt: TGTGCCAGCAGTGTGGACAGGGTGGTGGTCGAGCAGTACTTC
abundance: NA
v_gene: TRBV28
len: 14
j_gene: TRBJ2-7
d_gene: TRBD1

CDR3aa: CASSQQGSGANVLTF
CDR3nt: TGTGCCAGCAGCCAACAGGGGTCTGGGGCCAACGTCCTGACTTTC
abundance: NA
v_gene: TRBV7-3
len: 15
j_gene: TRBJ2-6
d_gene: TRBD1

CDR3aa: CASSLGGNSNQPQHF
CDR3nt: TGCGCCAGCAGCTTGGGAGGGAATAGCAATCAGCCCCAGCATTTT
abundance: NA
v_gene: TRBV5-1
len: 15
j_gene: TRBJ1-5
d_gene: NA

CDR3aa: CASSLLGLAATNTGELFF
CDR3nt: TGCGCCAGCAGCTTGTTGGGACTAGCGGCTACGAACACCGGGGAGCTGTTTTTT
abundance: NA
v_gene: TRBV5-1
len: 18
j_gene: TRBJ2-2
d_gene: TRBD2

CDR3aa: CAWSPGDNEQFF
CDR3nt: TGTGCCTGGAGCCCAGGGGACAATGAGCAGTTCTTC
abundance: NA
v_gene: TRBV30
len: 12
j_gene: TRBJ2-1
d_gene: NA

CDR3aa: CSASVGSGYTF
CDR3nt: TGCAGTGCTAGTGTGGGAAGTGGCTACACCTTC
abundance: NA
v_gene: TRBV20-1
len: 11
j_gene: TRBJ1-2
d_gene: NA

CDR3aa: CASSIDPTTDTQYF
CDR3nt: TGTGCCAGTAGTATAGACCCTACCACAGATACGCAGTATTTT
abundance: few
v_gene: TRBV19
len: 14
j_gene: TRBJ2-3
d_gene: NA

CDR3aa: CASSQDAVILGANVLTF
CDR3nt: TGTGCCAGCAGCCAAGACGCAGTAATCTTGGGGGCCAACGTCCTGACTTTC
abundance: few
v_gene: TRBV7-2
len: 17
j_gene: TRBJ2-6
d_gene: NA

CDR3aa: CASSLIGQDGYTF
CDR3nt: TGTGCCAGCAGCTTGATTGGCCAGGATGGCTACACCTTC
abundance: NA
v_gene: TRBV5-6
len: 13
j_gene: TRBJ1-2
d_gene: NA

CDR3aa: CSVPKDSLSYGYTF
CDR3nt: TGCAGCGTTCCTAAGGACAGCCTATCCTATGGCTACACCTTC
abundance: NA
v_gene: TRBV29-1
len: 14
j_gene: TRBJ1-2
d_gene: NA

CDR3aa: CASSQRRERDEQFF
CDR3nt: TGTGCCAGCAGCCAACGGAGGGAAAGGGATGAGCAGTTCTTC
abundance: NA
v_gene: TRBV14
len: 14
j_gene: TRBJ2-1
d_gene: NA

CDR3aa: CSVVLLAGRVNEQFF
CDR3nt: TGCAGCGTCGTCCTACTAGCGGGGAGGGTCAATGAGCAGTTCTTC
abundance: few
v_gene: TRBV29-1
len: 15
j_gene: TRBJ2-1
d_gene: TRBD2

CDR3aa: CASGRTDTQYF
CDR3nt: TGTGCCAGCGGGCGCACAGATACGCAGTATTTT
abundance: few
v_gene: TRBV5-6
len: 11
j_gene: TRBJ2-3
d_gene: NA

CDR3aa: CSVEKRVLGPSSRAFF
CDR3nt: TGCAGCGTTGAAAAACGAGTTCTGGGGCCCAGCTCGCGGGCTTTCTTT
abundance: few
v_gene: TRBV29-1
len: 16
j_gene: TRBJ1-1
d_gene: NA

CDR3aa: CASSLYLWDYSYNEQFF
CDR3nt: TGTGCCAGCAGCTTATATCTTTGGGACTACTCCTACAATGAGCAGTTCTTC
abundance: NA
v_gene: TRBV7-8
len: 17
j_gene: TRBJ2-1
d_gene: TRBD2

CDR3aa: CASSLQGGDTQYF
CDR3nt: TGTGCCAGCAGTCTTCAGGGGGGAGATACGCAGTATTTT
abundance: NA
v_gene: TRBV5-6
len: 13
j_gene: TRBJ2-3
d_gene: NA

CDR3aa: CAWRGGDRRNTEAFF
CDR3nt: TGTGCCTGGAGGGGAGGCGACAGGAGGAACACTGAAGCTTTCTTT
abundance: NA
v_gene: TRBV30
len: 15
j_gene: TRBJ1-1
d_gene: NA

CDR3aa: CASTSWGQNTEAFF
CDR3nt: TGTGCCAGCACCTCCTGGGGGCAGAACACTGAAGCTTTCTTT
abundance: NA
v_gene: TRBV27
len: 14
j_gene: TRBJ1-1
d_gene: NA

CDR3aa: CASSWQGAPGYTF
CDR3nt: TGTGCCAGCAGTTGGCAGGGGGCTCCTGGCTACACCTTC
abundance: NA
v_gene: TRBV27
len: 13
j_gene: TRBJ1-2
d_gene: TRBD1

CDR3aa: CASSSLVDEQFF
CDR3nt: TGTGCCAGCAGTTCACTAGTGGATGAGCAGTTCTTC
abundance: NA
v_gene: TRBV11-2
len: 12
j_gene: TRBJ2-1
d_gene: NA

CDR3aa: CASSPRNPPGREQYF
CDR3nt: TGTGCCAGCTCACCGCGAAACCCGCCCGGTCGGGAGCAGTACTTC
abundance: NA
v_gene: TRBV18
len: 15
j_gene: TRBJ2-7
d_gene: NA

CDR3aa: CASTLTGELFF
CDR3nt: TGTGCCAGCACCCTGACAGGGGAGCTGTTTTTT
abundance: NA
v_gene: TRBV2
len: 11
j_gene: TRBJ2-2
d_gene: NA